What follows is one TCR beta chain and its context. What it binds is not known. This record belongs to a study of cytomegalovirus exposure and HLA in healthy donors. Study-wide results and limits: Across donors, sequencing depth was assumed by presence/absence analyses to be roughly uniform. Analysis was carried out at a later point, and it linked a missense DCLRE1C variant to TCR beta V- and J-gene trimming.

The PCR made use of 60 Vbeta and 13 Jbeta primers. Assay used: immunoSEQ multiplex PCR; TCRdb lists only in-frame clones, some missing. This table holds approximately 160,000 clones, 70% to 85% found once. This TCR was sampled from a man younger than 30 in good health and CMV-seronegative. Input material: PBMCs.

CDR3 in amino acids: CASSGPTGGVEKLFF. Written as DNA, the CDR3 is TGTGCCAGCAGCGGCCCCACAGGGGGCGTTGAAAAACTGTTTTTT. The rearrangement links TRBV9 to TRBJ1-4, with 9 bases aligning to TRBD1. The trim removed 3 bases at V and 7 bases at J, leaving 7 bases unmatched. There are 15 residues in the CDR3. Germline V gene sequence: CDR1 SGDLS, CDR2 YYNGEE.